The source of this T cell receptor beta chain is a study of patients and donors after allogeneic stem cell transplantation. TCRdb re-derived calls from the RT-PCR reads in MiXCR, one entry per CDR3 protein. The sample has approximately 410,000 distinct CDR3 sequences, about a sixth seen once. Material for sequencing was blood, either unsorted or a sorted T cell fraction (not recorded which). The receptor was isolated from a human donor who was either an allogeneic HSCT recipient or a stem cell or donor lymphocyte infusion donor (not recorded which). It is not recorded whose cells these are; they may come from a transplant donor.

CDR3 loop: CSVGAFRGLNTEAFF. As DNA, the CDR3 is TGCAGCGTTGGGGCCTTCAGGGGTTTGAACACTGAAGCTTTCTTT. V usage is TRBV29-1 and J usage is TRBJ1-1, with a weak D call TRBD1 (6 bases). V shed 4 bases and J shed 0 bases, with 15 bases lying between them. CDR1 SQVTM and CDR2 ANQGSEA come from the germline V gene. The CDR3 runs 15 residues.